A single sample gave rise to the 23 T cell receptor beta chains below, sequenced in a study of shared clonotypes between healthy human individuals. Clones were sequenced by immunoSEQ multiplex PCR, and TCRdb holds only the in-frame ones, with some missing. The repertoire holds about 2.4 million clones, with under 95% as singletons. Sequenced material: naive CD4+ T cells from PBMCs. Subset given: CD45RA+ positively selected. Source of these receptors: a man between 18 and 35 years old in good health. Some clones in this sample may be carry-over from other donors' samples.

The chain links TRBV5-6 to TRBJ1-1, with D possibly being TRBD1 (6 bases). V gave up 4 bases and J gave up 1 base, with 14 bases separating them. This CDR3 comprises 15 residues. CDR1 and CDR2 (germline): SGHDT, YYEEEE. The CDR3 nucleotides are TGTGCCAGCAGCCGGACAGCCGCTTGGAACACTGAAGCTTTCTTT. Amino acid sequence: CASSRTAAWNTEAFF.

This clone was picked up one time. Other DNA variants within this sample encode the same CDR3. The chain employs TRBV18 and TRBJ2-7, with 7 nucleotides matching TRBD2. Germline CDR1 is KGHSH and CDR2 is LQKENI. The CDR3 has 12 amino acids. V dropped 0 bases and J dropped 7; count of bases not matched to a gene: 0. Here the CDR3 DNA reads TGTGCCAGCTCACCACCGGGAGGGGAGCAGTACTTC. Encoded protein: CASSPPGGEQYF.

Turning to this clone: Additional DNA sequences in this sample encode the identical CDR3. V usage is TRBV5-1 and J usage is TRBJ2-5; D may correspond to TRBD1 or TRBD2 (5 bases each). V was shortened by 3 bases and J by 2 bases, with 5 bases between the two germline ends. CDR3 length: 12 amino acids. CDR1 and CDR2 from the germline V gene are SGHRS and YFSETQ. CDR3 bases: TGCGCCAGCAGCTGGGGGCAAGAGACCCAGTACTTC. The encoded protein is CASSWGQETQYF.

As regards this clone: The identical CDR3 is also encoded by other nucleotide sequences in the sample. J is TRBJ2-3 and V is TRBV2, with TRBD1 matching 8 bases. The CDR3 is made up of 15 amino acids. The germline V gene encodes CDR1 SNHLY and CDR2 FYNNEI. Trimming removed 4 bases from V and 3 bases from J; junction bases left unmatched: 6. The CDR3 loop reads CASSAGTGGTDTQYF. CDR3 bases: TGTGCCAGCAGTGCTGGGACAGGTGGGACAGATACGCAGTATTTT.

This clone is a singleton in its sample. This chain joins TRBV27 and TRBJ2-7; TRBD2 might be the D (6 bases). CDR3 size: 15 residues. Trimming took off 3 bases at V and 2 bases at J, with 14 bases between the two ends. The germline CDR1 and CDR2 sequences are MNHEY and SMNVEV (reference sequence). This chain's CDR3 is CASSFMGGDTYEQYF. For the CDR3, the DNA is TGTGCCAGCAGTTTTATGGGAGGCGATACCTACGAGCAGTACTTC.

Here the CDR3 DNA reads TGTGCCAGCAGTCTACCTTCCGCCGACCCCGGGACAGGGAACACTGAAGCTTTCTTT. As protein: CASSLPSADPGTGNTEAFF. The V and J genes are TRBV7-9 and TRBJ1-1; TRBD1 matches at 8 bases. Germline V gene sequence: CDR1 SEHNR, CDR2 FQNEAQ (reference sequence). The J segment lost 1 base and the V segment lost 6 bases, leaving 19 bases of the junction unmatched. This CDR3 has 19 residues.

The genes are TRBV9 and TRBJ2-7; possibly TRBD1 for D (6 bases). Trimming took 0 bases from V and 3 from J, leaving 16 bases between them. Germline V gene data show CDR1 as SGDLS and CDR2 as YYNGEE. This CDR3 region has 16 residues. In DNA form, the CDR3 reads TGTGCCAGCAGCGTAGCCCAGACAGGCGTACACTACGAGCAGTACTTC. Translating it yields CASSVAQTGVHYEQYF.

This chain connects TRBV4-1 to TRBJ2-7, with D hard to call. Trimming took off 0 bases at V and 4 bases at J, with 19 bases between the two ends. From germline, CDR1 is MGHRA and CDR2 YSYEKL. CDR3 length: 17 residues. CDR3 nucleotide sequence: TGCGCCAGCAGCCAAGATCTATGGGGATCGGTCGGTTACGAGCAGTACTTC. Protein product: CASSQDLWGSVGYEQYF.

The chain carries TRBV6-6 and TRBJ2-7; TRBD2 is a possible D gene (6 bases). The CDR3 loop spans 15 amino acids. CDR1 and CDR2 from the germline V gene are MNHNY and SVGAGI (reference sequence). The V gene lost 2 bases and the J gene lost 2 bases, with 13 bases spanning the gap. The CDR3 nucleotides are TGTGCCAGCAGTTACAGCCGGGAGCCCACCTACGAGCAGTACTTC. Encoded protein: CASSYSREPTYEQYF.

This chain links TRBV6-5 with TRBJ1-2; unclear D gene. The CDR3 contains 13 residues. The V and J ends lost 0 bases and 7 bases respectively, with 9 bases between them. In germline, CDR1 is MNHEY, CDR2 SVGAGI. The CDR3 nucleotides read TGTGCCAGCAGTTACTCTCGGTTGCGTGGCTACACCTTC. Translated, it gives CASSYSRLRGYTF.

This chain joins TRBV6-5 and TRBJ2-3, with D unclear. CDR3 size: 15 residues. CDR1 and CDR2 (germline): MNHEY, SVGAGI. V was trimmed by 6 bases and J by 2 bases, leaving 15 bases between them. The CDR3 bases are TGTGCCAGCAGACGCTACAGCACCTACACAGATACGCAGTATTTT. It specifies CASRRYSTYTDTQYF.

The chain has TRBV11-2 and TRBJ1-1; D possibly corresponds to TRBD1 (5 bases). This CDR3 region has 15 residues. Germline CDR1 reads SGHAT; CDR2 reads FQNNGV. The ends were cut back, 5 bases at V and 4 bases at J, with 17 bases in the middle. This chain's CDR3 is CASSLRPGSVTEAFF. CDR3 nucleotide sequence: TGTGCCAGCAGCCTCCGCCCAGGGTCGGTCACTGAAGCTTTCTTT. Complete variable domain (other parts from reference TRBV11-2 and TRBJ1-1): EAGVAQSPRYKIIEKRQSVAFWCNPISGHATLYWYQQILGQGPKLLIQFQNNGVVDDSQLPKDRFSAERLKGVDSTLKIQPAKLEDSAVYLCASSLRPGSVTEAFFGQGTRLTVV.

This clone has only one observation. The sample carries other DNA sequences with the same CDR3. The CDR3 DNA reads as TGTGCCAGCAGCCAGGACAGTCTCTATGGCTACACCTTC. Translated: CASSQDSLYGYTF. The V and J genes are TRBV14 and TRBJ1-2, with D maybe TRBD1 (6 bases). The CDR3 loop spans 13 amino acids. The V gene lost 3 bases and the J gene lost 4 bases, with 9 bases spanning the gap. CDR1 and CDR2 from the germline V gene are SGHDN and FVKESK.

The rearrangement links TRBV7-2 to TRBJ2-3; TRBD2 is a possible D gene (6 bases). Germline V gene data show CDR1 as SGHTA and CDR2 as FQGNSA. V lost 8 bases to trimming and J lost 0 bases, with 6 bases between them. The CDR3 has 12 residues. CDR3 sequence reads: CASGGSTDTQYF. The CDR3 DNA reads as TGTGCCAGCGGGGGGAGCACAGATACGCAGTATTTT.

The chain couples TRBV4-1 to TRBJ1-5, with 7 bases matching TRBD1. CDR1 is MGHRA and CDR2 is YSYEKL in the germline V gene. The CDR3 has 18 amino acids. Losses at the gene ends were 1 base for V and 7 bases for J; bases not matched to a gene: 16. This CDR3 reads CASSQGYGTGVGTQPQHF. CDR3 sequence (DNA): TGCGCCAGCAGCCAAGGGTATGGCACAGGGGTCGGAACCCAGCCCCAGCATTTT.

This chain uses TRBV7-9 with TRBJ2-7; D gene ambiguous. Trimming took 2 bases from V and 2 from J, leaving 13 bases between them. CDR1 is SEHNR and CDR2 is FQNEAQ in the germline V gene (reference sequence). CDR3 length: 15 amino acids. The CDR3 nucleotides read TGTGCCAGCAGCTTATCTGACTCCTGGCCCTACGAGCAGTACTTC. Translated: CASSLSDSWPYEQYF.

In its sample, this clone was seen once. The chain carries TRBV7-2 and TRBJ2-3; 7 bases fit TRBD2. There are 15 residues in the CDR3. From germline, CDR1 is SGHTA and CDR2 FQGNSA. Losses at the gene ends were 5 bases for V and 0 bases for J; bases not matched to a gene: 5. The chain's CDR3 is CASSTPAGSTDTQYF. The CDR3 bases are TGTGCCAGCAGCACCCCAGCGGGAAGCACAGATACGCAGTATTTT.

A remark on this clone: At one of its ends the junction is not consistent with the germline gene, which may arise from a read error. This chain links TRBV7-2 with TRBJ2-7; TRBD1 is a possible D gene (6 bases). This CDR3 contains 14 residues. Germline CDR1 reads SGHTA; CDR2 reads FQGNSA. The CDR3 nucleotides read TGTGCCAGCGGCTTGGGGATAGGGGGTGCCGAGCAGTACTTC. This sequence encodes CASGLGIGGAEQYF.

The rearrangement links TRBV5-4 to TRBJ2-3; TRBD2 matches 9 bases. The CDR3 length is 18 residues. CDR1 is SGHNT and CDR2 is YYREEE in the germline V gene (reference sequence). After removal of 4 bases from V and 1 base from J, the junction contained 13 bases not matched to a gene. The CDR3 DNA reads as TGTGCCAGCAGCCCACGGGCGGGAGGGCCGTGGGGCACAGATACGCAGTATTTT. Translated, it gives CASSPRAGGPWGTDTQYF.

This chain uses TRBV21-1 with TRBJ2-3; the D call in the table, TRBD2, was not verified against the DNA. TRBV21-1 is labeled a pseudogene. The CDR3 totals 19 residues. The CDR3 region is CASSKKWGGTQKRTDTQYF. The CDR3 DNA is TGTGCCAGCAGCAAAAAGTGGGGCGGGACTCAGAAGCGCACAGATACGCAGTATTTT.

A note on this clone: This specimen includes other DNA sequences encoding the same CDR3. V is TRBV5-1 and J is TRBJ2-2; no reliable D call. The CDR3 runs to 12 residues. Germline CDR1 reads SGHRS; CDR2 reads YFSETQ. Trimming stripped 4 bases from V and 2 bases from J, with 3 bases between. The DNA of the CDR3 is TGCGCCAGCAGCCTCAACACCGGGGAGCTGTTTTTT. Protein product: CASSLNTGELFF.

V usage is TRBV7-2 and J usage is TRBJ1-2; D perhaps matches TRBD1 (5 bases). Germline CDR1 reads SGHTA; CDR2 reads FQGNSA. The CDR3 runs 13 residues. V lost 4 bases to trimming and J lost 4 bases, with 10 bases between them. The CDR3 region is CASSSLGTYGYTF. CDR3 nucleotide sequence: TGTGCCAGCAGCTCCTTAGGGACCTATGGCTACACCTTC.

This clone was recorded a few times. The same CDR3 can be traced to other DNA sequences in this sample. The chain uses TRBV6-1 and TRBJ1-1; tentatively, D is TRBD1 (5 bases). The CDR3 contains 13 residues. From germline, CDR1 is MNHNS and CDR2 SASEGT. V gave up 2 bases and J gave up 4 bases, with 8 bases separating them. The CDR3 sequence is CASSEQGSTEAFF. The CDR3 nucleotides are TGTGCCAGCAGTGAACAGGGATCCACTGAAGCTTTCTTT.